This note documents a single TCR beta chain sequence. Its target is unknown. This sample is part of a study of shared clonotypes between healthy human individuals. Study-wide background: The composition of the donors was two women and a few men aged 18 to 49. Overall study findings and caveats: The study's rarefaction showed incomplete sorted-subset sequencing despite large depth.

Naive-designated CD8 cells lacked CD45RO, were positively enriched for CCR7, and omitted terminally differentiated effector memory CD45RA+ cells. CDR3 length: 14 residues. CDR1 and CDR2 from the germline V gene are SGHTA and FQGNSA. The V segment lost 5 bases and the J segment 0 bases; nucleotides outside the gene matches: 3. Using immunoSEQ multiplex PCR, the repertoire was profiled, and TCRdb retains in-frame clones only, with some absent. Of hundreds of thousands of clones listed, roughly 96% are singletons. The sample was naive CD8+ T cells sorted from blood. The receptor comes from a woman in her 30s in good health. The rearrangement uses TRBV7-2 and TRBJ2-7, with 8 bases identical to TRBD1. CDR3 sequence (DNA): TGTGCCAGCAGCCCAGGGGGCCGCTCCTACGAGCAGTACTTC. Residues: CASSPGGRSYEQYF. The whole variable domain, remainder taken from reference TRBV7-2 and TRBJ2-7, is GAGVSQSPSNKVTEKGKDVELRCDPISGHTALYWYRQSLGQGLEFLIYFQGNSAPDKSGLPSDRFSAERTGGSVSTLTIQRTQQEDSAVYLCASSPGGRSYEQYFGPGTRLTVT.